A selection of T cell receptor beta chains follows, all from one sample in a study of shared clonotypes between healthy human individuals. Clones were read by immunoSEQ multiplex PCR, and TCRdb kept only the in-frame ones, dropping some. The sample has 2.3 million or so clones, just over 90% seen once. The sample taken for sequencing was naive CD4+ T cells from PBMCs. These TCRs come from a man aged 18 to 29 in good health. Some clones in this sample may be carry-over from other donors' samples. The CDR3 runs from the conserved cysteine through the conserved F or W. Fields, in order: D gene, V gene, J gene, clone size, CDR3 DNA, CDR3 protein. A D gene is named only where the DNA matches it firmly. Clone sizes are given selectively: once, few, many, or a class where the clone is expanded.

>TRBD2|TRBV5-1|TRBJ2-1|-
TGCGCCAGCAGCTTGGCAGGGGCTAGCGGGAGACCAAAGTTCTTC
CASSLAGASGRPKFF
>-|TRBV4-1|TRBJ2-6|-
TGCGCCAGCAGCCATATCCAAGTCGTACGTGGGGCCAACGTCCTGACTTTC
CASSHIQVVRGANVLTF
>TRBD1|TRBV14|TRBJ1-2|-
TGTGCCAGCAGCCGAGCCGGGACAGGGGGGAACTATGGCTACACCTTC
CASSRAGTGGNYGYTF
>TRBD1|TRBV6-4|TRBJ2-1|-
TGTGCCAGCAGTGACTCGGGACAGGGGTGGAATGAGCAGTTCTTC
CASSDSGQGWNEQFF
>TRBD1|TRBV4-3|TRBJ1-1|-
TGCGCCAGCAGCCCCCCAGGGGGGTTGAACACTGAAGCTTTCTTT
CASSPPGGLNTEAFF
>-|TRBV15|TRBJ1-5|-
TGTGCCACCAGCAGCGGGACGAATAGCAATCAGCCCCAGCATTTT
CATSSGTNSNQPQHF
>-|TRBV5-1|TRBJ1-3|-
TGCGCCAGCAGCCCGCTGGCCAATGGAAACACCATATATTTT
CASSPLANGNTIYF
>-|TRBV5-5|TRBJ2-7|-
TGTGCCAGCAGCGCAAAGCCGGGACTTCTGTCCTACGAGCAGTACTTC
CASSAKPGLLSYEQYF
>-|TRBV7-2|TRBJ1-3|-
TGTGCCAGCAGCTTAGAGTCGGGGACTGGAAACACCATATATTTT
CASSLESGTGNTIYF
>-|TRBV18|TRBJ1-4|once
TGTGCCAGCTCACCACCGGGCCCTCTGGGAGAAAAACTGTTTTTT
CASSPPGPLGEKLFF
>TRBD1|TRBV18|TRBJ2-3|-
TGTGCCAGCTCACTTCCGACAGGGTCCTTAGGGACAGATACGCAGTATTTT
CASSLPTGSLGTDTQYF
>TRBD2|TRBV5-8|TRBJ2-3|-
TGTGCCAGCAGCTTGGGACTAGCGGGGGCCACAGATACGCAGTATTTT
CASSLGLAGATDTQYF
>TRBD1|TRBV27|TRBJ1-1|-
TGTGCCAGCAGTAAGCGGACAGGATGGAACACTGAAGCTTTCTTT
CASSKRTGWNTEAFF
>TRBD1|TRBV11-2|TRBJ2-7|-
TGTGCCAGCAGCTCGCCGAAACAGGGGGGCGAGCAGTACTTC
CASSSPKQGGEQYF
>TRBD2|TRBV7-9|TRBJ2-7|-
TGTGCCAGCAGCTGGGGACTATTACCCTACGAGCAGTACTTC
CASSWGLLPYEQYF
>-|TRBV11-2|TRBJ2-1|-
TGTGCCAGCAGCTTTCATTATCTGAACGGTGTCGAGCAGTTCTTC
CASSFHYLNGVEQFF
>TRBD2|TRBV28|TRBJ2-3|once
TGTGCCAGCAGTTCGGGACTATTCACAGATACGCAGTATTTT
CASSSGLFTDTQYF
>-|TRBV28|TRBJ2-3|-
TGTGCCAGCAGTTCCCCAACAGATACGCAGTATTTT
CASSSPTDTQYF
>TRBD2|TRBV7-9|TRBJ2-2|-
TGTGCCAGCAGCCCGGCGGGACTAGCGGCGACGAGAGAGCTGTTTTTT
CASSPAGLAATRELFF
>TRBD2|TRBV18|TRBJ2-7|-
TGTGCCAGCTCGCCTTCGGGGGGCTACGAGCAGTACTTC
CASSPSGGYEQYF
>-|TRBV6-6|TRBJ1-2|-
TGTGCCAGCAGTTACTCGGTCGACACTGAGTATGGCTACACCTTC
CASSYSVDTEYGYTF
>TRBD2|TRBV7-9|TRBJ2-3|-
TGTGCCAGCAGCCCCCACAGCGGGAGGGGAGGAGATACGCAGTATTTT
CASSPHSGRGGDTQYF